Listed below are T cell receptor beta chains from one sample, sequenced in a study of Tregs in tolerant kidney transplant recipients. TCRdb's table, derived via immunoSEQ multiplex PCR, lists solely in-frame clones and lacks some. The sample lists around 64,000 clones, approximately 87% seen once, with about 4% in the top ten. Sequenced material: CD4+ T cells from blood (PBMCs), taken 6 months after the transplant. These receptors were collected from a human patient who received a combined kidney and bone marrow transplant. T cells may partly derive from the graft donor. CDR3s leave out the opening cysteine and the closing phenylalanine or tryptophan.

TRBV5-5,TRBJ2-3,ASSSDRQASTDTQY
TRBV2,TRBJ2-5,ASSEAAQVQGTQY
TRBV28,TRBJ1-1,ASSLIRSATEAF
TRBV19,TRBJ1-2,ASSTFGVGTALGGYT
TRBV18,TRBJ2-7,ASSLTSGGSHEQY
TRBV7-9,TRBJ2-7,ATTLTGTYEQY
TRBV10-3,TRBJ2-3,AISESLTDTQY
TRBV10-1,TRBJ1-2,ASSENRGLVGYGYT
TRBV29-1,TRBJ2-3,SVDRFSRAGGPTDTQY
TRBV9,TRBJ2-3,ASSVASSNTDTQY
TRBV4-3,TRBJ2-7,ASSQGLAGGEQY
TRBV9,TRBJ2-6,ASTWAGVSGANVLT
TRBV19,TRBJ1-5,ASTPGQGNQPQH
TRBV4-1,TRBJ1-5,ASSPLRSNQPQH
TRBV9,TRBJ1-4,ASSYGQAPSGEKLF
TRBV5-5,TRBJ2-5,ASSLGQGEVQETQY
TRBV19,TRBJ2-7,ASTYGVRSPPTYEQY
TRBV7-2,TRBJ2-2,ASSLVGGIAGELF
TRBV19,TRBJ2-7,ASSIWTSPISYEQY
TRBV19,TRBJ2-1,ASSIVWQGSYNEQF
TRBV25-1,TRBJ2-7,ASSDARTGRAYEQY
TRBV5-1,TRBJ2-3,ASSLDISPGTDTQY
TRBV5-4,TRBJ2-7,ASSLEQGRYEQY
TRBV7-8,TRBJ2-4,ASSLVTGGANIQY
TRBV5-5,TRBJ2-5,ASSPPGQEETQY
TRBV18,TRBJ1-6,ASSPQVVDSPSPLH
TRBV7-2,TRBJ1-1,ASSLGPLSSGTRAF
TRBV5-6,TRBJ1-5,ASSLGPGVQPQH
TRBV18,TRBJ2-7,ASSPDWQGAYEQY
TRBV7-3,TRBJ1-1,ASSSGIMNTEAF
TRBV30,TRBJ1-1,AWSRKSGTEAF
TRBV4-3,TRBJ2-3,ASSQEGEPSTDTQY
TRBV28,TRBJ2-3,ASSLDSASTDTQY
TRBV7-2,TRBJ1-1,ASSLALGGETEAF
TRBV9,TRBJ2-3,ASSGWPSTDTQY